This T cell receptor beta chain was found in a study of T cells in Graves' hyperthyroidism and ophthalmopathy. Each patient was aged 18 to 65 and had newly diagnosed hyperthyroidism of under 2 months' duration. Amplification of TCR beta CDR3 regions was performed using RNA transcripts as template. Initially, a first-round RT-PCR of the TCR CDR3 employed the HTBI primer set. TCRdb analysed the multiplex PCR reads with MiXCR anew, one entry per CDR3 protein. The repertoire consists of 650,000 to 750,000 distinct CDR3 sequences, with about 14% occurring once and the leading ten covering 10% to 13%. The V segment lost 6 bases and the J segment 8 bases; nucleotides outside the gene matches: 11. This CDR3 contains 15 residues. Germline V gives CDR1 SEHNR, CDR2 FQNEAQ (reference sequence).

Material: blood. This TCR was recovered from a woman aged 18-29 years with Graves' hyperthyroidism. The chain combines TRBV7-9 with TRBJ2-7; TRBD1 aligns across 12 bases. The CDR3 DNA sequence: TGTGCCAGCAGTTTCTCCGGGACAGGGGGCGGAAAGCAGTACTTC. Amino acid sequence: CASSFSGTGGGKQYF.